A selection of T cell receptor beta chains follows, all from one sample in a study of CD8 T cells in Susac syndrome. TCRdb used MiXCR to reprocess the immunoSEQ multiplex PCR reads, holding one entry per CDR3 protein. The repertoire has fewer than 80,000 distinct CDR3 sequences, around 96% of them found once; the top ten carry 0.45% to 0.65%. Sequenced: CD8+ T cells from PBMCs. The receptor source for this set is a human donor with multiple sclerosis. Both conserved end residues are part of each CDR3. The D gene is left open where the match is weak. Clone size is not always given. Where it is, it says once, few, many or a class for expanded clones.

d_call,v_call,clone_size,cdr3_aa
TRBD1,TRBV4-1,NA,CASSQDGGTGGFVTEAFF
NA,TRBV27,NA,CASRTTYEQYF
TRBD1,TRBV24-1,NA,CATTRGLGQPQHF
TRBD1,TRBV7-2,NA,CASSLGQGADTQYF
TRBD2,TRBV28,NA,CASTRPGGAAYEQYF
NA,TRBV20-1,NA,CSAGAPGLDYNEQFF
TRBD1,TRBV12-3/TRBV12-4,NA,CASSFSTTGGRYTF
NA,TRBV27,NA,CASSDRQGGVDEQYF
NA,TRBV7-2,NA,CASSLWAGNYEQYF
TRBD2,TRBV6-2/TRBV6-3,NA,CASSSKLATSGTYEQYF
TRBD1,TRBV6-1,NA,CASSAGQGTEAFF
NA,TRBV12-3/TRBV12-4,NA,CASSYGGGTSGANVLTF
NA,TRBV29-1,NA,CSVEDLGGLQETQYF
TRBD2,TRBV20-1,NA,CSAPPLEASGGSNTGELFF
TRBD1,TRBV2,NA,CASSELDRGETQYF
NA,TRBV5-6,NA,CASSFGFGNSPLHF
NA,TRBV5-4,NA,CASSGRTDTQYF
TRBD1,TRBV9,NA,CASSDQGAYEQFF
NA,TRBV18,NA,CASSPGRDEQYF
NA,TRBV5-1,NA,CASSASGGIEQYF
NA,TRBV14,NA,CASSQSREGETQYF
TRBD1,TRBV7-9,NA,CASSLGQGDEDGYTF
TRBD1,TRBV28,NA,CASSRGIAKNIQYF
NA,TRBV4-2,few,CASSPGQAYEQYF
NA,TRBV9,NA,CASSVDTGNEQFF
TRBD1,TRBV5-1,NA,CASSSLDRGPEQYF